These 13 T cell receptor beta chains were sequenced from one sample in a study of T cells in Graves' hyperthyroidism and ophthalmopathy. RNA transcripts gave rise to amplified TCR beta CDR3 regions. The primer set for the first-round RT-PCR of the TCR CDR3 was HTBI. TCRdb reprocessed the multiplex PCR reads with MiXCR, giving one entry per CDR3 protein. The table has around 690,000 distinct CDR3 sequences, around 16% seen once. The sample taken for sequencing was blood. Receptors originate from a man aged 45-65 years with Graves' hyperthyroidism.

V and J are TRBV9 and TRBJ2-3; D is possibly TRBD2 (7 bases). The CDR3 is made up of 14 amino acids. Between the trimmed V and J ends, which lost 4 bases and 5 bases, there was a span of 14 bases. Germline CDR1 and CDR2: SGDLS and YYNGEE. The CDR3 loop reads CASSPEGGRDTQYF. CDR3 nucleotide sequence: TGTGCCAGCAGCCCAGAGGGGGGGAGAGATACGCAGTATTTT.

The chain employs TRBV6-2 or TRBV6-3 and TRBJ2-2; 7 bases are shared with TRBD2. In germline, CDR1 is MNHEY, CDR2 SVGEGT. J lost 6 bases, V lost 7 bases, and 8 bases had no gene match. The CDR3 is 14 residues long. In nucleotides, the CDR3 is TGTGCCAGCACTAGCGGAGGGGAGGCCGGGGAGCTGTTTTTT. Translation: CASTSGGEAGELFF.

This clonotype has at least ten counts. The gene calls are TRBV2 and TRBJ2-5; 8 bases match TRBD1. Germline V gene sequence: CDR1 SNHLY, CDR2 FYNNEI. The junction had 5 bases not matched to a gene; V was cut back by 6 bases and J by 5 bases. The CDR3 is 13 residues long. The CDR3 loop reads CASRSQGAETQYF. The CDR3 region has the DNA TGTGCCAGCAGATCTCAGGGGGCCGAGACCCAGTACTTC.

Ten or more counts support this clonotype. The chain has TRBV30 and TRBJ1-5; D might be TRBD1 (5 bases). The CDR3 covers 13 residues. Trimming cost V 2 bases and J 3 bases, with 8 bases left between them. The V gene's germline CDR1 is GTSNPN and CDR2 SVGIG (reference sequence). The CDR3 region is CAWSWGDNQPQHF. The CDR3 DNA reads TGTGCCTGGAGTTGGGGGGACAATCAGCCCCAGCATTTT.

The chain uses TRBV7-9 and TRBJ2-7, with 8 bases fitting TRBD2. Germline CDR1 SEHNR, CDR2 FQNEAQ (reference sequence). The CDR3 is 15 residues long. Germline trimming cut 3 bases from V and 4 bases from J; bases unmatched to any gene: 8. In DNA form, the CDR3 reads TGTGCCAGCAGCTTTGCGGGGGGAGCGGCATACGAGCAGTACTTC. Translated: CASSFAGGAAYEQYF. The full variable domain, in which reference TRBV7-9 and TRBJ2-7 provide the parts outside the CDR3, is DTGVSQNPRHKITKRGQNVTFRCDPISEHNRLYWYRQTLGQGPEFLTYFQNEAQLEKSRLLSDRFSAERPKGSFSTLEIQRTEQGDSAMYLCASSFAGGAAYEQYFGPGTRLTVT.

The V and J genes are TRBV6-2 or TRBV6-3 and TRBJ2-3, with TRBD2 identical over 8 bases. CDR3 length equals 14 residues. Germline V gene sequence: CDR1 MNHEY, CDR2 SVGEGT. Trimming removed 8 bases from V and 4 bases from J; junction bases left unmatched: 8. CDR3 coding DNA: TGTGCCAGCGGTGAGCGGGAGTCCCCAGATACGCAGTATTTT. Residues: CASGERESPDTQYF.

This clonotype was observed a handful of times. The chain carries TRBV11-1 and TRBJ2-2; D gene unclear. Trimming took off 1 base at V and 4 bases at J, with 7 bases between the two ends. The CDR3 has 14 amino acids. From germline, CDR1 is SGHAT and CDR2 FQDESV (reference sequence). The CDR3 protein is CASSLEAATGELFF. In DNA, the CDR3 is TGTGCCAGCAGCTTAGAGGCGGCCACCGGGGAGCTGTTTTTT.

The chain uses TRBV19 and TRBJ1-2; D might be TRBD1 (5 bases). Germline CDR1 and CDR2: LNHDA and SQIVND (reference sequence). Trimming removed 3 bases from V and 6 bases from J, with 11 bases in between. The CDR3 runs to 13 residues. CDR3: CASSISGLDGYTF. In nucleotides, the CDR3 is TGTGCCAGTAGTATTTCAGGGTTGGATGGCTACACCTTC.

This clonotype occurred a few times. The rearrangement joins TRBV7-9 to TRBJ2-2, with D possibly TRBD2 on 5 matching bases. This CDR3 has 16 residues. Trimming took off 7 bases at V and 5 bases at J, with 20 bases between the two ends. Germline V lookup: CDR1 SEHNR, CDR2 FQNEAQ (reference sequence). The CDR3 sequence: CASTPSPRAGTGELFF. The CDR3 nucleotides read TGTGCCAGCACCCCATCCCCGAGGGCCGGTACCGGGGAGCTGTTTTTT.

The CDR3 sequence: CASSVGGVTYEQYF. CDR3 DNA sequence: TGTGCCAGCAGTGTAGGGGGAGTGACCTACGAGCAGTACTTC. This chain uses TRBV25-1 with TRBJ2-7; a possible D gene is TRBD1 (6 bases). CDR3 length equals 14 residues. The germline gives CDR1 MGHDK, CDR2 SYGVNS. The V gene lost 4 bases and the J gene lost 2 bases, with 12 bases spanning the gap.

This clonotype has ten or more counts. The rearrangement uses TRBV7-2 and TRBJ1-3; the D is unclear. CDR1 SGHTA and CDR2 FQGNSA come from the germline V gene. The CDR3 contains 15 residues. V was clipped by 1 base and J by 0 bases, with 7 bases between them. CDR3 sequence: CASSLGGSSGNTIYF. Written as DNA, the CDR3 is TGTGCCAGCAGCTTAGGAGGGAGCTCTGGAAACACCATATATTTT.

This clonotype was seen repeatedly, ten times or more. One end of the junction is discordant with germline, which a read error may explain. The chain is built from TRBV6-5 and TRBJ2-7, with D unclear. The V gene's germline CDR1 is MNHEY and CDR2 SVGAGI. The CDR3 is 13 residues long. DNA for the CDR3: TGTGCCAGCAGTTACTCGAGAGGCTACAAGCAGTACTTC. This sequence encodes CASSYSRGYKQYF.

This clonotype was observed many times. The chain combines TRBV5-1 with TRBJ1-2, with 7 bases fitting TRBD1. CDR3 length: 14 residues. The ends lost 4 bases at V and 3 bases at J; junction bases unmatched: 6. Germline lookup yields CDR1 SGHRS and CDR2 YFSETQ. The CDR3 nucleotides read TGCGCCAGCAGCGCAGGACAGGTGGACTATGGCTACACCTTC. Translation gives CASSAGQVDYGYTF.